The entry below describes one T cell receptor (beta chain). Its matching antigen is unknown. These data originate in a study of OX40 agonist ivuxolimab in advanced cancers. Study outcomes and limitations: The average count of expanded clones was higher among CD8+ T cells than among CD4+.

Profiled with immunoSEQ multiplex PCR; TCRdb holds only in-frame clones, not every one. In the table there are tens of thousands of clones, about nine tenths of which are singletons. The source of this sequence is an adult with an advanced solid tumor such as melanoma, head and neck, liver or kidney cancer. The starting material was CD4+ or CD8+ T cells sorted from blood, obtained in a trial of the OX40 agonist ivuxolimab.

The CDR3 is CASSQGWGGNYGYTF. The DNA of the CDR3 is TGCGCCAGCAGCCAAGGGTGGGGCGGGAACTATGGCTACACCTTC. V usage is TRBV4-1 and J usage is TRBJ1-2, with a possible D match to TRBD1 (5 bases). Germline V gene data show CDR1 as MGHRA and CDR2 as YSYEKL. The CDR3 has 15 residues. The V end lost 1 base, the J end lost 2 bases, and 11 bases lay between the germline ends.